The T cell receptor beta chain under discussion was sequenced for a study of blood T cell repertoires in COVID-19 (dated by TCRdb to 2018 to 2021). Study-wide context: The collaborator samples originated in the United States, Italy and Spain and spanned the acute and convalescent phases of COVID-19. The sample metadata nearly always contained a de-identified subject ID, COVID-19 status, age in years and sex. Deeply sampled blood TCRbeta repertoires from subjects exposed to, actively infected with, or recovered from COVID-19 were included in the dataset. The material from the prospective study consisted of cDNA or gDNA derived from T cells, B-cell-depleted T cells, or PBMCs. Samples were obtained from the ongoing ImmuneRACE study (first 160 participants) and from about 1,300 subjects provided by 6 global collaborators. The repertoires were released in a freely available public database intended as a resource for research on the immune response to SARS-CoV-2. HLA class I and class II types, where available, came from metadata supplied by the sample provider rather than from assay-based typing.

Participants in the prospective study were aged about 18 to 100 years, lived in more than 20 United States geographic areas, and enrolled through a virtual design. In the prospective study, cohorts were assigned on the basis of participant-reported clinical history obtained from a screening survey and a study questionnaire. Exposed participants had been in contact with someone with a PCR-confirmed or clinician-diagnosed COVID-19 case within 2 weeks of study entry. In the prospective study, mobile phlebotomists collected whole blood, serum and a nasopharyngeal or oropharyngeal swab from each participant. Over a roughly two-month period, participants in the prospective study had the option of providing additional blood draws and questionnaires. Before DNA extraction, prospective study blood samples were shipped either frozen or at room temperature. The CDR3 sequence holds 16 residues, the cysteine and phenylalanine included. Only CDR3 DNA is held: 48 bases, read in frame from base 1. Taken from the germline V gene (reference sequence), the CDR1 and CDR2 loops are MNHEY and SMNVEV. For this chain, trimming is 3 bases at the V end and 7 bases at the J end, and the number of junction bases without a gene match is 9.

Turning to this clone: Its specific antigen is unknown. Qualities for individual bases were not recorded, and no much larger clone is one base off.

General study outcomes and caveats: How much clinical and demographic metadata was included differed by source and by participant, and the metadata was provided uncurated.

The immunoSEQ Assay, a bias-controlled multiplex PCR, was used to amplify TCRbeta CDR3 regions from genomic DNA. Under the source paper's analysis protocol: Within the assay, amplification of reference gene primers was used to estimate how many nucleated cells each sample contained. Sequence reads were collapsed and filtered to measure the absolute abundance of every unique TCRbeta CDR3 rearrangement. For each sample, productive Simpson clonality was calculated by taking the square root of Simpson's diversity index across productive rearrangements. TCRdb re-hosts the immuneACCESS table, in-frame sequences only. Its copies lack some clones; in the studies checked, an unresolved V gene accounts for under half of them, and the cause for the rest is not known. V, J and clone size are taken as reported in that table, and D and trimming were inferred from the DNA itself. Within this sample are about 150,000 clones, with around 90% of them counted one time only. Of the sample, approximately 4.3% is held by the ten largest clones.

Material: PBMCs or T cells enriched from blood (not recorded which). The chain uses TRBV27 and TRBJ2-2; the junction holds 9 bases that match TRBD2. This TCR was sampled from a middle-aged woman who had been exposed to COVID-19. The CDR3 region reads CASSFALAGFNGELFF. The nucleotide sequence is given as TGTGCCAGCAGTTTTGCCCTAGCGGGATTCAACGGGGAGCTGTTTTTT.